This T cell receptor (beta chain) was retrieved from a study of T cell responses to AZD1222 COVID-19 vaccine. Measured with immunoSEQ multiplex PCR; TCRdb has only the in-frame clones, and not every one. The sample holds about 88,000 clones, 89% seen once. Germline CDR1 reads KGHSH; CDR2 reads LQKENI. V lost 3 bases and J lost 4, with 7 bases in between. The CDR3 totals 13 residues. Worth noting for this clone: Different DNA sequences within this sample yield the same CDR3.

The source was peripheral blood, collected on day 0 of AZD1222 vaccination. The genes are TRBV18 and TRBJ1-5; the D is unclear. This TCR derives from an adult in good health. In DNA form, the CDR3 reads TGTGCCAGCTCACCTGCTGGGAATCAGCCCCAGCATTTT. Translating gives CASSPAGNQPQHF.